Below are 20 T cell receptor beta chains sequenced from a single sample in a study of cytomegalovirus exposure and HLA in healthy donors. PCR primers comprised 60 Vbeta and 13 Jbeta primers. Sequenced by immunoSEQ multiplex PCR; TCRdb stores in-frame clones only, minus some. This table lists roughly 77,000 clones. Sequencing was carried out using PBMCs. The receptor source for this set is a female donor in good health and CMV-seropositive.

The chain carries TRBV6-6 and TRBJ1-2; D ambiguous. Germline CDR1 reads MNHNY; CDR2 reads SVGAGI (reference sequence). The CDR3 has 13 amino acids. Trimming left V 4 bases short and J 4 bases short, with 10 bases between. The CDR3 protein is CASSSLITYGYTF. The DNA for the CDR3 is TGTGCCAGCAGTTCACTGATCACCTATGGCTACACCTTC.

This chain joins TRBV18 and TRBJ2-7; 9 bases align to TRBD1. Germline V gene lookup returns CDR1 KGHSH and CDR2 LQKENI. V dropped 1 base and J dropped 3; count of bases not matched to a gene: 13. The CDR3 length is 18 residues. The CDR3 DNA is TGTGCCAGCTCACCACGGAGGGATTCCGGGACAGGGATCTACGAGCAGTACTTC. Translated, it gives CASSPRRDSGTGIYEQYF.

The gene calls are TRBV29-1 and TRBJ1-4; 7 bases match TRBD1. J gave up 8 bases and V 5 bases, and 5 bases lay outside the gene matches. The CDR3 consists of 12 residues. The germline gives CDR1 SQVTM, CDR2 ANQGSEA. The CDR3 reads CSVTGTAEKLFF. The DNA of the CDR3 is TGCAGCGTTACCGGGACAGCCGAAAAACTGTTTTTT.

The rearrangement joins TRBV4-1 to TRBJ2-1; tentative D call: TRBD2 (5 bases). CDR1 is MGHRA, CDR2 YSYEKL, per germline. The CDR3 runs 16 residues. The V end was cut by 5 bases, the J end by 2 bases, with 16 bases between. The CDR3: CASSYTGVAPYNEQFF. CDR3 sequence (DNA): TGCGCCAGCAGCTATACCGGGGTGGCCCCCTACAATGAGCAGTTCTTC.

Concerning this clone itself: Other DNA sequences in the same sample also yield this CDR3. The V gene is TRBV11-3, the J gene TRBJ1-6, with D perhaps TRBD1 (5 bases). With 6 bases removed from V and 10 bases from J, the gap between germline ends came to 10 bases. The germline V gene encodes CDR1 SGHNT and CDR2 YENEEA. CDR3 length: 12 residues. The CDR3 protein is CASRFQGSPLHF. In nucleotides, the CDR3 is TGTGCCAGCAGGTTCCAGGGATCACCCCTCCACTTT.

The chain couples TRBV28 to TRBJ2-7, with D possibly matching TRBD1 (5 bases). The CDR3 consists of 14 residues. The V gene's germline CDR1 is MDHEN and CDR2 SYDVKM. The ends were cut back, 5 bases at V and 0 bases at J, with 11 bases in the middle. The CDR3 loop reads CASSPRTLSYEQYF. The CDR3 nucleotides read TGTGCCAGCAGTCCACGGACACTCTCCTACGAGCAGTACTTC. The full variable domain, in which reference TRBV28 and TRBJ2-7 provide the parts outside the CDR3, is DVKVTQSSRYLVKRTGEKVFLECVQDMDHENMFWYRQDPGLGLRLIYFSYDVKMKEKGDIPEGYSVSREKKERFSLILESASTNQTSMYLCASSPRTLSYEQYFGPGTRLTVT.

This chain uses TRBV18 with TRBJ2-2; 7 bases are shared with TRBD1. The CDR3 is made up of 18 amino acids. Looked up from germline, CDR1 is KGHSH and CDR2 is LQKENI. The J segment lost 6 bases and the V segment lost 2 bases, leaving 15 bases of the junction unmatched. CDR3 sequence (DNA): TGTGCCAGCTCACCAAATAGCGCCGGGACAGCTGGTTCCGGGGAGCTGTTTTTT. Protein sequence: CASSPNSAGTAGSGELFF.

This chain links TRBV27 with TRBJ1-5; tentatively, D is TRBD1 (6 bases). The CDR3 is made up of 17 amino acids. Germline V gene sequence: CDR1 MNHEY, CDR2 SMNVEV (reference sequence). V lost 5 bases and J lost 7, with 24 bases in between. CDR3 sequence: CASSPLLDWDKEQPQHF. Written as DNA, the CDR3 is TGTGCCAGCAGTCCGCTACTGGATTGGGACAAGGAGCAGCCCCAGCATTTT.

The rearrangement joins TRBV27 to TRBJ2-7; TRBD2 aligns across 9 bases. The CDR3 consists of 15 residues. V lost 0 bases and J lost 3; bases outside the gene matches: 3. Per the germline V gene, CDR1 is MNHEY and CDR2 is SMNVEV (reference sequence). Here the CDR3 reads CASSLSASGVYEQYF. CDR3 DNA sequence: TGTGCCAGCAGTTTATCCGCTAGCGGGGTCTACGAGCAGTACTTC.

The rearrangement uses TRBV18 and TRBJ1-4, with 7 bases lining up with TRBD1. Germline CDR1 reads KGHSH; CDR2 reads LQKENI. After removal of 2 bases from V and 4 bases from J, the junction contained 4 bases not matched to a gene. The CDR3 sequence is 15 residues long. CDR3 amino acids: CASSPLGQSNEKLFF. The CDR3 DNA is TGTGCCAGCTCACCATTGGGACAGAGTAATGAAAAACTGTTTTTT.

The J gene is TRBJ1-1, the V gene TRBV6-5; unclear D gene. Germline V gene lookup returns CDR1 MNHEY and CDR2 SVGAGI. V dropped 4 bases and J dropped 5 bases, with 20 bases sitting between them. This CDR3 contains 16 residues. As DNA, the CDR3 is TGTGCCAGCAGTTTGGGAGCCTGGGAGAGGGCAACTGAAGCTTTCTTT. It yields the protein CASSLGAWERATEAFF.

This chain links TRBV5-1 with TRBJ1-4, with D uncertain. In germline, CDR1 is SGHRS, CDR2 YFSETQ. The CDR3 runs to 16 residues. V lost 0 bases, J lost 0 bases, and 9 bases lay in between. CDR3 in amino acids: CASSLGLGATNEKLFF. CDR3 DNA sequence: TGCGCCAGCAGCTTGGGCCTCGGGGCAACTAATGAAAAACTGTTTTTT.

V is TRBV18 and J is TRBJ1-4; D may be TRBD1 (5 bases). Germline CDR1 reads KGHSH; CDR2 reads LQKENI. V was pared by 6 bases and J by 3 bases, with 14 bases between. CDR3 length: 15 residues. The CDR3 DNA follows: TGTGCCAGCTCGAGAGAATTGGGGCCTAATGAAAAACTGTTTTTT. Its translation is CASSRELGPNEKLFF.

The CDR3 nucleotides read TGCGCCAGCAGCTTGGATTCGGGTAATGAAAAACTGTTTTTT. Protein: CASSLDSGNEKLFF. The chain couples TRBV5-1 to TRBJ1-4, with D unresolved. This CDR3 is 14 amino acids long. The V gene lost 0 bases and the J gene lost 4 bases, with 7 bases spanning the gap. Germline V gene data show CDR1 as SGHRS and CDR2 as YFSETQ.

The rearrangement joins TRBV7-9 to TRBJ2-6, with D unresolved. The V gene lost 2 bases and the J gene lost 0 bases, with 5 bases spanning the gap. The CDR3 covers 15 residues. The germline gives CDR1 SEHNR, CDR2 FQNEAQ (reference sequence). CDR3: CASSLQSSGANVLTF. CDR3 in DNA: TGTGCCAGCAGCTTACAATCCTCTGGGGCCAACGTCCTGACTTTC.

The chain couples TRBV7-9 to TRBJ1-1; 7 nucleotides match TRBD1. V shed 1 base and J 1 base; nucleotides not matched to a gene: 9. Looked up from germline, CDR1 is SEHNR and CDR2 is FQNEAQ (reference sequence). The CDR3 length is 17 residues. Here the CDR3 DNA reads TGTGCCAGCAGCTTAGGACAGGGAGCCCCCCAGAACACTGAAGCTTTCTTT. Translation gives CASSLGQGAPQNTEAFF. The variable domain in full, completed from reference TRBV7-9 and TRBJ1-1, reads DTGVSQNPRHKITKRGQNVTFRCDPISEHNRLYWYRQTLGQGPEFLTYFQNEAQLEKSRLLSDRFSAERPKGSFSTLEIQRTEQGDSAMYLCASSLGQGAPQNTEAFFGQGTRLTVV.

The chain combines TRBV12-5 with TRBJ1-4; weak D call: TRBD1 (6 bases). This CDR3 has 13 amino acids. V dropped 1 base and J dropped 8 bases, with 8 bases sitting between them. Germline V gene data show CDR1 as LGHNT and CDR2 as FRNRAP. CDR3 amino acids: CASGLEGGEKLFF. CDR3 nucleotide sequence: TGTGCTAGTGGTTTGGAGGGGGGGGAAAAACTGTTTTTT.

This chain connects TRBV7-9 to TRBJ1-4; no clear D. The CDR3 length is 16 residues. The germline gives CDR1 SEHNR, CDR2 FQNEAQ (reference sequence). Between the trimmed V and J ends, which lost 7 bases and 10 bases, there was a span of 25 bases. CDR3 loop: CASTRTDEHQRGKLFF. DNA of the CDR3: TGTGCCAGCACAAGGACGGACGAACACCAACGGGGAAAACTGTTTTTT.

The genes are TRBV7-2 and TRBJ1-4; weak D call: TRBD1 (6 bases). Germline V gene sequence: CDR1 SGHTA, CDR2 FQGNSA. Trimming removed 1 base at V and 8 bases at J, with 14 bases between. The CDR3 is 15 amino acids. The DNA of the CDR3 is TGTGCCAGCAGCTTAGGTGCAGGGGCGATAGAAAAACTGTTTTTT. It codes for CASSLGAGAIEKLFF.

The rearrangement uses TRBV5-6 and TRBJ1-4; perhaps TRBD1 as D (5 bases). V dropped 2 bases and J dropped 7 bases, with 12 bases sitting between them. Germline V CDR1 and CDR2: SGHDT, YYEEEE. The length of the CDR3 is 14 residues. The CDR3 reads CASSFGQGREKLFF. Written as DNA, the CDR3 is TGTGCCAGCAGCTTTGGGCAGGGCCGTGAAAAACTGTTTTTT.